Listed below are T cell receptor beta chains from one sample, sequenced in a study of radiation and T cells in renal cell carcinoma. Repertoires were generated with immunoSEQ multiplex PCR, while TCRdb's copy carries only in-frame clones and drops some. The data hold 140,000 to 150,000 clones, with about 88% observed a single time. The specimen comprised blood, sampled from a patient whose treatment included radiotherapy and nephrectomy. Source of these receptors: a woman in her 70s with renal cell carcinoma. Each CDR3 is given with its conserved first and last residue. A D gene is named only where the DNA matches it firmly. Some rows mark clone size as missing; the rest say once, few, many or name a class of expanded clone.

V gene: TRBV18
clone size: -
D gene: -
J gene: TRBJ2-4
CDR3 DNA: TGTGCCAGCTCACCACCGCTTAGCTCCAACATTCAGTACTTC
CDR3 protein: CASSPPLSSNIQYF

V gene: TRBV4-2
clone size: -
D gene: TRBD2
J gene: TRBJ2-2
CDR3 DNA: TGTGCCAGCAGCCCTTTACGACCGGGACTAGCGGGGGGGCATCTTTTCAGGGAGCTGTTTTTT
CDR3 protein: CASSPLRPGLAGGHLFRELFF

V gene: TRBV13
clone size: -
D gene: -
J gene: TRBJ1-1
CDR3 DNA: TGTGCCAGCAGCTTGTGGGGGAGGAATGAAGCTTTCTTT
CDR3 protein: CASSLWGRNEAFF

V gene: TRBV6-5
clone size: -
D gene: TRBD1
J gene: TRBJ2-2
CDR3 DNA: TGTGCCAGCAGTTACCTGGGACAGGGGGCAGTCGGGGAGCTGTTTTTT
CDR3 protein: CASSYLGQGAVGELFF

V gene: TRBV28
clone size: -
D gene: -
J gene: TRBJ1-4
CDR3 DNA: TGTGCCAGCACTACAGGTCTGGCGAAACTGTTTTTT
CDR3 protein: CASTTGLAKLFF

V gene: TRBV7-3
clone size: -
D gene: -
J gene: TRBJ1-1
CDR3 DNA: TGTGCCAGCAGCTTAAGAGGGGCGAACACTGAAGCTTTCTTT
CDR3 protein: CASSLRGANTEAFF

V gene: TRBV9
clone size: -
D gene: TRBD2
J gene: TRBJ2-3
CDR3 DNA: TGTGCCAGCAGCGTAGGTCCTAGCGGGGGGACAGATACGCAGTATTTT
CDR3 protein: CASSVGPSGGTDTQYF

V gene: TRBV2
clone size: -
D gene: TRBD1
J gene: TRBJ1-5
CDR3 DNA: TGTGCCAGCAGGGGACAGGGAGGGTATCAGCCCCAGCATTTT
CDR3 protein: CASRGQGGYQPQHF

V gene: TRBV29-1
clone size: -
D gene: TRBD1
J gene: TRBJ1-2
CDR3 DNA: TGCAGCGTTAGGACAGGGGCCTATGGCTACACCTTC
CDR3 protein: CSVRTGAYGYTF

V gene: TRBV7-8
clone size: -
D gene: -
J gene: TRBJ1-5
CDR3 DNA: TGTGCCAGCAGCTTAGCGGTCCGAGACAGGTTCAATCAGCCCCAGCATTTT
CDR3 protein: CASSLAVRDRFNQPQHF

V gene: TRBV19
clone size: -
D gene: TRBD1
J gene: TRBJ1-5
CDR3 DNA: TGTGCCAGTAGTATCTGGTTCAGCAGGGGGAGCGGCAATCAGCCCCAGCATTTT
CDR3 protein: CASSIWFSRGSGNQPQHF

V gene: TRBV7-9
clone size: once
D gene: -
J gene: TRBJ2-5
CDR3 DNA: TGTGCCAGCAGCTTAGCTGGGGGCGTGGGTAGGGAGCAGTACTTC
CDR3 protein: CASSLAGGVGREQYF

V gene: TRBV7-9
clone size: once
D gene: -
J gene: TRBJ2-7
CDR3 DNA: TGTGCCAGCAGCTTTGACGGGAACGAGCAGTACTTC
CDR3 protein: CASSFDGNEQYF

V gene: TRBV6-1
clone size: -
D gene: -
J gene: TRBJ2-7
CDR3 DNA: TGTGCCAGCAGTGAAGGTCCAGCTGACACCTACGAGCAGTACTTC
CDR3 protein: CASSEGPADTYEQYF

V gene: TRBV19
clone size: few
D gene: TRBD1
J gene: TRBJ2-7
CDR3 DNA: TGTGCCAGTAGCACCTCCGGGACAGGGATCTACGAGCAGTACTTC
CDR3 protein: CASSTSGTGIYEQYF

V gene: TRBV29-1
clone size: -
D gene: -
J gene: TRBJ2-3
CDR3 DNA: TGCAGCGTTGAAATTAGCACAGATACGCAGTATTTT
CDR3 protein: CSVEISTDTQYF

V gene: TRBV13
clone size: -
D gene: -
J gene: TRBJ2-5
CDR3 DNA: TGTGCCAGCAGTCCTCGCCAGGGGGGGGAGACCCAGTACTTC
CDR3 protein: CASSPRQGGETQYF

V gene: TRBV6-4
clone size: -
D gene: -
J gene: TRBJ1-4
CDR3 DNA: TGTGCCAGCAGTGCGAGGGCGGCTAATGAAAAACTGTTTTTT
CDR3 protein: CASSARAANEKLFF

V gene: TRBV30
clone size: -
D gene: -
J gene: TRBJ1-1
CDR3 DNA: TGTGCGAATACACTCCAGTGGGGATTGAACACTGAAGCTTTCTTT
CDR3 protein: CANTLQWGLNTEAFF

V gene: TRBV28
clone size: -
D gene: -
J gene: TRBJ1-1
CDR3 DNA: TGTGCCAGCAGTTTCCCGTCGGGGATGGGTCCCTTCATGAACACTGAAGCTTTCTTT
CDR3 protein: CASSFPSGMGPFMNTEAFF

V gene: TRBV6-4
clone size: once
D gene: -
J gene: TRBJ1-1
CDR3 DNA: TGTGCCAGCAGTGACTCTGGCAGGGTTTCTGAAGCTTTCTTT
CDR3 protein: CASSDSGRVSEAFF

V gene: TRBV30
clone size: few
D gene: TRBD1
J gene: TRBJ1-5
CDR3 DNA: TGTGCCTGGAGTCAGGGGGAGAGTCAGCCCCAGCATTTT
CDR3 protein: CAWSQGESQPQHF